This paragraph reports one TCR beta chain. These data are taken from a study of T cell responses to AZD1222 COVID-19 vaccine. Here immunoSEQ multiplex PCR was the method, and the copy in TCRdb shows in-frame clones only, minus some. This repertoire shows 65,000 to 80,000 clones, around 82% found once; its top ten account for under 1.5%. The length of the CDR3 is 15 residues. The V gene's germline CDR1 is SGDLS and CDR2 YYNGEE. Germline trimming cut 10 bases from V and 9 bases from J; bases unmatched to any gene: 16. Here the sequenced sample was peripheral blood, taken 28 days after the second AZD1222 dose. This clonotype originated in an adult who received the AZD1222 COVID-19 vaccine. This chain connects TRBV9 to TRBJ2-1, with 10 bases that match TRBD1. CDR3 nucleotide sequence: TGTGCCTCAGACGGCGGGACAGGGGCGTTAGGTGAGCAGTTCTTC. It codes for CASDGGTGALGEQFF.